This T cell receptor (beta chain) was recorded in a study of early stage breast cancer tumors. At the level of the study: ER+/PR+/HER2- status applied to about 80% of the 16 invasive breast tumors. The ER+/PR+/HER2- tumors included roughly eight ductal and a few lobular carcinomas.

A note on this clone: Its antigen remains unknown. Its ends do not fully match the called genes, so a read error is possible.

Study results and caveats: Tumor and normal breast were distinguished via blood comparison in most of the 16 patients. Most shared enriched TCRB sequences were commonly generated ones.

The data were produced by immunoSEQ multiplex PCR, yet TCRdb's version contains in-frame clones alone and is incomplete. Altogether 55,000 to 70,000 clones are present, more than 70% being singletons, with the ten largest covering roughly 4.7%. The length of the CDR3 is 12 residues. The chain has TRBV5-3 and TRBJ1-1; unclear D gene. TRBV5-3 is an open reading frame whose function is uncertain. This receptor was obtained from a person aged 40 to 49 with breast cancer. The sequencing sample was made of blood. CDR3 sequence (DNA): TGTGCCAGCAGCTTGCGAGGGAATGAAGCTTTCTTT. This translates into CASSLRGNEAFF.